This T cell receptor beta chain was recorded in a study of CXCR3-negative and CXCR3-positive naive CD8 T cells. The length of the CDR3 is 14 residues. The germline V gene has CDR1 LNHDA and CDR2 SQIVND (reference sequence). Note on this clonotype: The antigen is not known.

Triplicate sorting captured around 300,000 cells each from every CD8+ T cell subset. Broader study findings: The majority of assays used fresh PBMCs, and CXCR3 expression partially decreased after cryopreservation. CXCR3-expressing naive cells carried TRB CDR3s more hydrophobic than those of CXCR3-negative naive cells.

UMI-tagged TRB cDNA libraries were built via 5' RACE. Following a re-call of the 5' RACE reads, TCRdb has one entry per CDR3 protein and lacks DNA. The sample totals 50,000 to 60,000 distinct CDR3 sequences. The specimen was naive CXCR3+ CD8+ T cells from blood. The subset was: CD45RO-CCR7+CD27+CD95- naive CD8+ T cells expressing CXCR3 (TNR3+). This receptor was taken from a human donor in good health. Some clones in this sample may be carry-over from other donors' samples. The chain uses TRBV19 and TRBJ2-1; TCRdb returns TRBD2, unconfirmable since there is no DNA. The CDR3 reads CASNLAGGLNEQFF.